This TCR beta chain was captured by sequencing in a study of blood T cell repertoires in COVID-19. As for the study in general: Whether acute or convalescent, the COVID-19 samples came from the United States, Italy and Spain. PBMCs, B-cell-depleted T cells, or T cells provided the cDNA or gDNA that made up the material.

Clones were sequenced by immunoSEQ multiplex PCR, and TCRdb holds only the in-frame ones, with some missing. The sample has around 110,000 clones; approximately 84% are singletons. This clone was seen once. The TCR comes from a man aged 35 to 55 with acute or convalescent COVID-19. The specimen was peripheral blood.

The CDR3 sequence: CASSPLHSGSLETQYF. The CDR3 DNA sequence: TGTGCCAGCAGCCCCCTCCACTCGGGGTCGTTAGAGACCCAGTACTTC. The chain has TRBV7-2 and TRBJ2-5, with a tentative D call TRBD2 (5 bases). The CDR3 covers 16 residues. Germline CDR1 is SGHTA and CDR2 is FQGNSA. V lost 5 bases to trimming and J lost 4 bases, with 20 bases between them.